These 3 T cell receptor beta chains came from one sample sequenced in a study of CD4+ T cells in melanoma (dated by TCRdb to the early 2020s). Receptor amplification or capture employed the immunoSEQ multiplex PCR assay. What TCRdb holds here is the immuneACCESS table cut down to in-frame rearrangements. Part of the clones is not present; checked against another copy, under half of the missing clones reflect an unresolved V gene, and the others are unexplained. The sample yields tens of thousands of clones; roughly 69% were counted once. 4.8% of the sample is in the top ten clones. The sample comprised tumor tissue. Source of these receptors: a human donor with melanoma.

The V call is TRBV6-5, the J call TRBJ1-1, with 7 bases identical to TRBD1. This CDR3 spans 13 amino acids. V shed 6 bases, J shed 7 bases, and the junction held 8 bases outside the gene matches. Looked up from germline, CDR1 is MNHEY and CDR2 is SVGAGI. The CDR3 DNA reads TGTGCCAGCAGAAGAATCCGGGACAGTGAAGCTTTCTTT. It is translated as CASRRIRDSEAFF.

This rearrangement joins TRBV5-5 to TRBJ2-7, with a weak D call TRBD2 (6 bases). This CDR3 has 11 amino acids. Germline loops: CDR1 SGHKS, CDR2 YYEKEE (reference sequence). The germline V and J ends were trimmed by 4 bases and 7 bases, with 9 bases remaining between them. The CDR3 region has the DNA TGTGCCAGCAGCCCCCGGGAGGAGCAGTACTTC. Its protein is CASSPREEQYF.

V and J are TRBV2 and TRBJ1-2; D uncertain. The V end lost 4 bases, the J end lost 5 bases, and 14 bases lay between the germline ends. This CDR3 spans 14 amino acids. The germline V gene has CDR1 SNHLY and CDR2 FYNNEI. CDR3 loop: CASSVGPDGYGYTF. CDR3 bases: TGTGCCAGCAGTGTTGGGCCCGATGGGTATGGCTACACCTTC. Together with reference TRBV2 and TRBJ1-2, the CDR3 gives the full variable domain: EPEVTQTPSHQVTQMGQEVILRCVPISNHLYFYWYRQILGQKVEFLVSFYNNEISEKSEIFDDQFSVERPDGSNFTLKIRSTKLEDSAMYFCASSVGPDGYGYTFGSGTRLTVV.